These 18 T cell receptor beta chains were sequenced from one sample in a study of T-cell reconstitution after alpha-beta-depleted transplantation in children (dated by TCRdb to 2015 to 2016). Libraries were prepared through PCR. TCRdb records Illumina HiSeq 2500 as the sequencer. TCR library preparation used molecular barcoding, with unique molecular identifiers applied to normalize quantification of the TCRbeta repertoire. TCRdb reworked the public reads: Q25 trimming with fastp, MiXCR clone assembly, productive beta chains retained. Each CDR3 protein appears once, grouped with its most common genes and DNA. The sample table shows hundreds of thousands of distinct CDR3 sequences, and about 18% are seen once. 2.5% to 3.5% of the sample comes from the top ten. The sample here was PBMCs from the stem cell graft donor, taken from the stem cell graft. The origin of the receptors is a human donor who donated a stem cell graft to a child with acute lymphoblastic leukemia.

This clonotype was detected ten times or more. The chain couples TRBV25-1 to TRBJ1-1, with 7 positions matching TRBD1. The ends lost 4 bases at V and 4 bases at J; junction bases unmatched: 3. CDR1 and CDR2 (germline): MGHDK, SYGVNS. CDR3 length equals 13 residues. CDR3 DNA: TGTGCCAGCAGTGGAGCAGGGGGCACTGAAGCTTTCTTT. Its protein is CASSGAGGTEAFF.

On this clonotype: Since no conserved phenylalanine or tryptophan closes the CDR3, a read error is the likely cause. This rearrangement joins TRBV7-9 to TRBJ2-7; no firm D call. The V gene's germline CDR1 is SEHNR and CDR2 FQNEAQ (reference sequence). The ends were cut back, 1 base at V and 2 bases at J, with 18 bases in the middle. This CDR3 contains 17 residues. CDR3 coding DNA: TGTGCCAGCAGCTTAGTCAGTGGCAGCTTACTAACCTACGAGCAGTACTCC. It yields the protein CASSLVSGSLLTYEQYS.

This clonotype has at least ten counts. V usage is TRBV25-1 and J usage is TRBJ2-7; D is unresolved. Germline CDR1 and CDR2: MGHDK and SYGVNS. CDR3 length: 11 residues. V lost 2 bases to trimming and J lost 6 bases, with 5 bases between them. In DNA form, the CDR3 reads TGTGCCAGCAGTGAAGGTTTCGAGCAGTACTTC. Its protein product is CASSEGFEQYF.

This clonotype was recorded at least ten times. Its ends do not fully match the called genes, so a read error is possible. This chain connects TRBV5-1 to TRBJ2-7; perhaps TRBD2 as D (6 bases). CDR1 SGHRS and CDR2 YFSETQ come from the germline V gene. This CDR3 region has 15 residues. CDR3 in DNA: TGTGCCAGCAGCTTAGGTGGGACTGATTCCTACGAGCAGTACTTC. Its protein product is CASSLGGTDSYEQYF.

This clonotype was seen a few times. The chain joins TRBV4-1 to TRBJ1-2; TRBD1 matches 8 bases. The CDR3 has 17 amino acids. V was pared by 4 bases and J by 9 bases, with 19 bases of the junction left unmatched. Germline V gene lookup returns CDR1 MGHRA and CDR2 YSYEKL. In nucleotides, the CDR3 is TGCGCCAGCAGCCGACCGGGACAGGTACTCTTGAGTAGTAGCTACACCTTC. Protein: CASSRPGQVLLSSSYTF.

The chain links TRBV20-1 to TRBJ1-1, with D unresolved. The CDR3 runs 14 residues. CDR1 and CDR2 from the germline V gene are DFQATT and SNEGSKA (reference sequence). V dropped 0 bases and J dropped 0 bases, with 8 bases sitting between them. The CDR3 nucleotides read TGCAGTGCTAGAGATTCATTCATGAACACTGAAGCTTTCTTT. Its protein product is CSARDSFMNTEAFF.

This clonotype showed up just a few times. CDR3 sequence: CASSQDEDRVEDGYTF. The CDR3 DNA sequence: TGTGCCAGCAGCCAAGATGAGGACAGGGTAGAGGATGGCTACACCTTC. V and J are TRBV3-1 and TRBJ1-2; 8 bases agree with TRBD1. The trim removed 0 bases at V and 6 bases at J, leaving 9 bases unmatched. This CDR3 has 16 amino acids. From germline, CDR1 is LGHDT and CDR2 YNNKEL (reference sequence).

The chain joins TRBV29-1 to TRBJ2-6; D may be TRBD1 (5 bases). Trimming removed 8 bases at V and 1 base at J, with 15 bases between. From germline, CDR1 is SQVTM and CDR2 ANQGSEA. The CDR3 spans 15 residues. CDR3 nucleotides: TGCAGCACCCGACAGACCGATTCTGGGGCCAACGTCCTGACTTTC. The encoded protein is CSTRQTDSGANVLTF.

The chain joins TRBV27 to TRBJ2-6; D gene unclear. V dropped 6 bases and J dropped 4 bases, with 13 bases sitting between them. The CDR3 extends over 15 amino acids. Per germline, CDR1 MNHEY and CDR2 SMNVEV (reference sequence). For the CDR3, the DNA is TGTGCCAGCAGAGGCCCCCTGAGGGGGGCCAACGTCCTGACTTTC. Translated: CASRGPLRGANVLTF.

The V gene is TRBV29-1, the J gene TRBJ1-1; D perhaps matches TRBD1 (6 bases). Per germline, CDR1 SQVTM and CDR2 ANQGSEA. V was cut by 4 bases and J by 0 bases, with 12 bases left in between. The CDR3 has 14 amino acids. CDR3 sequence: CSVAQGILNTEAFF. The CDR3 bases are TGCAGCGTTGCCCAGGGGATATTGAACACTGAAGCTTTCTTT.

J is TRBJ1-6 and V is TRBV12-3 or TRBV12-4, with 7 bases that match TRBD1. The CDR3 sequence is 15 residues long. V shed 4 bases, J shed 6 bases, and the junction held 6 bases outside the gene matches. As DNA, the CDR3 is TGTGCCAGCAGTTCGGGACAGAGAGTTAATTCACCCCTCCACTTT. Amino acid sequence: CASSSGQRVNSPLHF.

The DNA of the CDR3 is TGTGCCAGCAGTTATGGCCTTCCGAACGCCTACGAGCAGTACTTC. Amino acid sequence: CASSYGLPNAYEQYF. The chain recombines TRBV6-5 with TRBJ2-7; D gene ambiguous. Germline assignment: CDR1 MNHEY and CDR2 SVGAGI. V lost 3 bases and J 2 bases, leaving 14 bases between the germline ends. This CDR3 has 15 residues.

This clonotype was recorded a few times. The V gene is TRBV10-3, the J gene TRBJ1-2; the D gene is possibly TRBD1 (5 bases). The CDR3 is 15 residues long. The germline V and J ends were trimmed by 4 bases and 6 bases, with 18 bases remaining between them. Germline-derived CDR1 and CDR2 are ENHRY and SYGVKD. The CDR3 sequence is CAISGGLRGVNGYTF. Here the CDR3 DNA reads TGTGCCATCAGTGGGGGACTTCGGGGGGTCAATGGCTACACCTTC.

The chain recombines TRBV7-2 with TRBJ2-7, with a weak D call TRBD2 (9 bases). V lost 0 bases, J lost 6 bases, and 18 bases lay in between. CDR1 SGHTA and CDR2 FQGNSA come from the germline V gene. The CDR3 is made up of 16 amino acids. The CDR3 protein is CASSLAGTGGRGEQYF. CDR3 nucleotide sequence: TGTGCCAGCAGCTTAGCCGGGACAGGCGGGAGGGGCGAGCAGTACTTC.

This clonotype was counted only a few times. The V gene is TRBV19, the J gene TRBJ2-4, with TRBD2 as a possible D gene (6 bases). Trimming took off 5 bases at V and 0 bases at J, with 11 bases between the two ends. The CDR3 covers 15 residues. In germline, CDR1 is LNHDA, CDR2 SQIVND (reference sequence). CDR3 DNA: TGTGCCAGTAGTTCGGAGGGGCTAGCCAAAAACATTCAGTACTTC. Translation: CASSSEGLAKNIQYF.

This clonotype was counted only a few times. The CDR3 sequence: CASSTRTGRGEKLFF. The CDR3 region has the DNA TGTGCCAGCAGCACTCGGACAGGGCGCGGTGAAAAACTGTTTTTT. The chain couples TRBV9 to TRBJ1-4; 8 bases fit TRBD1. The germline V gene has CDR1 SGDLS and CDR2 YYNGEE. With 4 bases clipped from V and 7 bases from J, the junction kept 9 bases outside the gene matches. This CDR3 comprises 15 residues.

This clonotype has a handful of counts. The chain is built from TRBV5-1 and TRBJ2-1; 9 bases fit TRBD1. The length of the CDR3 is 15 residues. The trim removed 3 bases at V and 4 bases at J, leaving 5 bases unmatched. Germline CDR1 is SGHRS and CDR2 is YFSETQ. The CDR3 loop reads CASSWTGEIYNEQFF. The DNA of the CDR3 is TGCGCCAGCAGCTGGACAGGGGAGATTTACAATGAGCAGTTCTTC. The whole variable domain, remainder taken from reference TRBV5-1 and TRBJ2-1, is KAGVTQTPRYLIKTRGQQVTLSCSPISGHRSVSWYQQTPGQGLQFLFEYFSETQRNKGNFPGRFSGRQFSNSRSEMNVSTLELGDSALYLCASSWTGEIYNEQFFGPGTRLTVL.

This clonotype was detected many times. The chain combines TRBV12-3 or TRBV12-4 with TRBJ1-5; 11 bases are shared with TRBD1. CDR3 size: 15 residues. Trimming cost V 6 bases and J 7 bases; bases outside gene matches: 8. The CDR3 region is CASSYRTGGLQPQHF. The CDR3 DNA sequence: TGTGCCAGCAGCTACCGGACAGGGGGCCTGCAGCCCCAGCATTTT.